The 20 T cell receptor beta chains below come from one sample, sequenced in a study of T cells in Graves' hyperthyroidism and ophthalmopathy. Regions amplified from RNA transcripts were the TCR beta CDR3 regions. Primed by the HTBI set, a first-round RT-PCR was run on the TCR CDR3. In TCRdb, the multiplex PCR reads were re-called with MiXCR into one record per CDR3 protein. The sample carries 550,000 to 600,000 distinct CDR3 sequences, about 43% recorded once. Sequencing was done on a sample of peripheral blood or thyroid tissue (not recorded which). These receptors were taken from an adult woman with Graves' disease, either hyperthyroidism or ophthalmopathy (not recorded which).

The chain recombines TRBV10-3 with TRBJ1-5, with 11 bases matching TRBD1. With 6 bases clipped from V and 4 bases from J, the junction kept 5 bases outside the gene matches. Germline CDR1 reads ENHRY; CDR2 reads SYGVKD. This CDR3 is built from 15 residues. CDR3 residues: CAISGGQGGNQPQHF. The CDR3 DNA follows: TGTGCCATCAGCGGGGGACAGGGGGGGAATCAGCCCCAGCATTTT.

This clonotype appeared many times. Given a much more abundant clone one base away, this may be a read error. The CDR3: CSVLAGRGREQHF. The CDR3 nucleotides are TGCAGCGTTCTGGCAGGACGAGGAAGGGAGCAGCACTTC. The chain combines TRBV29-1 with TRBJ2-7, with D possibly being TRBD2 (5 bases). Per the germline V gene, CDR1 is SQVTM and CDR2 is ANQGSEA. CDR3 size: 13 residues.

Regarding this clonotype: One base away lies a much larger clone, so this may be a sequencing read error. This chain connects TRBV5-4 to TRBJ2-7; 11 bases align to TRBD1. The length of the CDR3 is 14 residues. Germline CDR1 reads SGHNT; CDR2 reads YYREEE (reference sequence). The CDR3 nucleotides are TGTGCCAGCACCGAGGGACAGGGGGGCTACGACCAGTACTTC. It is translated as CASTEGQGGYDQYF.

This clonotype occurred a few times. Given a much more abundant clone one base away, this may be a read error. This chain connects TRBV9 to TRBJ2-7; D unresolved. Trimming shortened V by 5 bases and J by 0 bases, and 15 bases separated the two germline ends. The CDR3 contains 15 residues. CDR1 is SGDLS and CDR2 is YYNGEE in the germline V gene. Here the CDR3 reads CASSEGFTYSYEQYF. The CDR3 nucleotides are TGTGCCAGCAGTGAAGGATTTACGTACTCCTACGAGCAGTACTTC.

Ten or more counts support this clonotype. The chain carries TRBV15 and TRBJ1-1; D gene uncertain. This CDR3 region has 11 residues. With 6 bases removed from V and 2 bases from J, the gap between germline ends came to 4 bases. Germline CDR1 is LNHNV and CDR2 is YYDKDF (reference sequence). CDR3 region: CATRENTEAFF. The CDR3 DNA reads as TGTGCCACCAGGGAAAACACTGAAGCTTTCTTT.

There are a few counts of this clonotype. For the CDR3, the DNA is TGCAGCGTTGGACAGGGGAAGTACAATGAGCAGTTCTTC. Residues: CSVGQGKYNEQFF. J is TRBJ2-1 and V is TRBV29-1, with 8 bases fitting TRBD1. CDR3 length: 13 amino acids. The V segment lost 4 bases and the J segment 4 bases; nucleotides outside the gene matches: 3. Germline V lookup: CDR1 SQVTM, CDR2 ANQGSEA.

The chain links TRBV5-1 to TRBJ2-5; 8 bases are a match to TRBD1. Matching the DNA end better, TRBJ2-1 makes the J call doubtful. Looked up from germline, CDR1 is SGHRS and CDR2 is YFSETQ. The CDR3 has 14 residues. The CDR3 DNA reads TGCGCCAGCAGCACAGGGGGTGCCCACAATGAGCAGTTCTTC. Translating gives CASSTGGAHNEQFF.

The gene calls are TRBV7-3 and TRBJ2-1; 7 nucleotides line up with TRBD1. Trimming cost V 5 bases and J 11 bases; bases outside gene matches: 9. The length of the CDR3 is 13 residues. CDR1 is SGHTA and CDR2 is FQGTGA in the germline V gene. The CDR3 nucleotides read TGTGCCAGCAGCCGTCATAACAGGGGACAGCAGTTCTTC. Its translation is CASSRHNRGQQFF.

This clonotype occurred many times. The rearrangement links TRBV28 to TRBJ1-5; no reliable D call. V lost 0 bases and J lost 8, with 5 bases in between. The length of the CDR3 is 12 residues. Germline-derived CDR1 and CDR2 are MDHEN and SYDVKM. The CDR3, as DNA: TGTGCCAGCAGTTTATGGGGGAAGCCCCAGCATTTT. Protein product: CASSLWGKPQHF.

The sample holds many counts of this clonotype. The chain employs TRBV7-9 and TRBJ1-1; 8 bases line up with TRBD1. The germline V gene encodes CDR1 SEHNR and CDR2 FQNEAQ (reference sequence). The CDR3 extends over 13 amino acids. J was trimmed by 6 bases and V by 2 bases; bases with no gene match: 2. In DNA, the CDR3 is TGTGCCAGCAGCTTACAGGGGGCGTCTGAAGCTTTCTTT. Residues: CASSLQGASEAFF.

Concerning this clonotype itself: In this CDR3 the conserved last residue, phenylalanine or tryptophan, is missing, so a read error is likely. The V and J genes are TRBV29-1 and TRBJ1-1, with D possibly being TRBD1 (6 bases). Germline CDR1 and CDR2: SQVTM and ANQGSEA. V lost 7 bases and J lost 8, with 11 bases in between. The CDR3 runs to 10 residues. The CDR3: CSAGGTEAFL. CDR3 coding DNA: TGCAGCGCCGGAGGGACAGAAGCTTTCCTT.

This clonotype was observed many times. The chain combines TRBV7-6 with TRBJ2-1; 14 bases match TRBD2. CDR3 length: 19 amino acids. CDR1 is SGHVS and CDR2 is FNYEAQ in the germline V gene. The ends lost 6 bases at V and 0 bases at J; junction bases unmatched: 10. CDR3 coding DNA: TGTGCCAGCAGTTGGGGACTAGCGGGAGTACTTAGCTCCTACAATGAGCAGTTCTTC. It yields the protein CASSWGLAGVLSSYNEQFF.

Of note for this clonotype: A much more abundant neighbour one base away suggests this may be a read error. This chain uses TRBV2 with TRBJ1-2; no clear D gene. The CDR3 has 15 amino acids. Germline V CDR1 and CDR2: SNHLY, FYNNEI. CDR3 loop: CAGSEAPGSNYGYTF. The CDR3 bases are TGTGCCGGCAGTGAAGCGCCGGGTTCTAACTATGGCTACACCTTC.

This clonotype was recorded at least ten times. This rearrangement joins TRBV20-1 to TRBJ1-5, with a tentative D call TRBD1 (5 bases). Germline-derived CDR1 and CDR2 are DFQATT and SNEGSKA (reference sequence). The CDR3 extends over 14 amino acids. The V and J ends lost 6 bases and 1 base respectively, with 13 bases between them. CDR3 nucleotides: TGCAGTGCAGGGGAGGCGGGGAGCAATCAGCCCCAGCATTTT. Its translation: CSAGEAGSNQPQHF.

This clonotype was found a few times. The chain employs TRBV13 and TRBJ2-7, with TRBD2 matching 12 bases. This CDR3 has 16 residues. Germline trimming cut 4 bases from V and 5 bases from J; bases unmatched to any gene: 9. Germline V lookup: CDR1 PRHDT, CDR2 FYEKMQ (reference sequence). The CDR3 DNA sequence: TGTGCCAGCAGCTCCGGGACTAGCGGGCCTTCGGACGAGCAGTACTTC. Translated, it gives CASSSGTSGPSDEQYF.

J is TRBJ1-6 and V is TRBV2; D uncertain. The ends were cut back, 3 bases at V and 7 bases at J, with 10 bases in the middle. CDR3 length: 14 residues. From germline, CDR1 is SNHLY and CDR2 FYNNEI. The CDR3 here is CASSDQQWNSPLHF. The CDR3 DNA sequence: TGTGCCAGCAGTGATCAGCAGTGGAATTCACCCCTCCACTTT.

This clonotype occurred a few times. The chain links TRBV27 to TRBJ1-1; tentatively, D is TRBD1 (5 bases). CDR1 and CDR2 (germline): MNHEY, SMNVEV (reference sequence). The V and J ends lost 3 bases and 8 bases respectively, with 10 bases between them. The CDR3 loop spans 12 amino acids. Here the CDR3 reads CASSLVGEEAFF. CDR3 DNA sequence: TGTGCCAGCAGTTTGGTAGGGGAGGAAGCTTTCTTT.

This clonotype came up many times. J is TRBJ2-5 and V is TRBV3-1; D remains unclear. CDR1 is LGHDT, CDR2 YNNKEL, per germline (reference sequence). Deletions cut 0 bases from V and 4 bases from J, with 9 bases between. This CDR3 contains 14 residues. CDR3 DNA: TGTGCCAGCAGCCAAGATCTGAGGAGAGAGACCCAGTACTTC. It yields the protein CASSQDLRRETQYF.

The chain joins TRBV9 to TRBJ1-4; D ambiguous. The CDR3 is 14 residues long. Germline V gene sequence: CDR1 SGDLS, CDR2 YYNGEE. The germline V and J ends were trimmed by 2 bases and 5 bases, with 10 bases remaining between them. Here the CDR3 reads CASSVGSRNEKLFF. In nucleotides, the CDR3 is TGTGCCAGCAGCGTGGGCAGTAGGAATGAAAAACTGTTTTTT.

The CDR3, as DNA: TGTGCCAGCAGCCTCGACCTGGACGGCCCATCCATGAACACTGAAGCTTTCTTT. Protein product: CASSLDLDGPSMNTEAFF. This rearrangement joins TRBV28 to TRBJ1-1, with D unresolved. Germline CDR1 reads MDHEN; CDR2 reads SYDVKM. The V and J ends lost 6 bases and 0 bases respectively, with 23 bases between them. The CDR3 contains 18 residues.